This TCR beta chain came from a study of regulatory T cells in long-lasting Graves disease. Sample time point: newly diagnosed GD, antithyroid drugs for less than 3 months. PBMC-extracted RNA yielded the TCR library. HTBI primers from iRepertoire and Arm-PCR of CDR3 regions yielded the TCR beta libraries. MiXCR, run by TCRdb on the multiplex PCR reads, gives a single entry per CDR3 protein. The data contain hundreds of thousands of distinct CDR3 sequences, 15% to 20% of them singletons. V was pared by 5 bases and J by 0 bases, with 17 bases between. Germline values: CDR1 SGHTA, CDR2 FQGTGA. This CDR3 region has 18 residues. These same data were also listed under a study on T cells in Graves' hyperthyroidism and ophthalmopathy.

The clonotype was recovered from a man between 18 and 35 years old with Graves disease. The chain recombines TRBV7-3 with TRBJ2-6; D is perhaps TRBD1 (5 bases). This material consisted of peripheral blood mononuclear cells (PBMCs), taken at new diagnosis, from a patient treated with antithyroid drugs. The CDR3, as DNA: TGTGCCAGCAGCCTCCGGACACCCCCGAGCTCTGGGGCCAACGTCCTGACTTTC. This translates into CASSLRTPPSSGANVLTF.